What follows is one T cell receptor beta chain and its context. The data were taken from a study of T-cell reconstitution after alpha-beta-depleted transplantation in children. Unique molecular identifiers were used in preparing the TCRbeta library. TCRdb independently ran MiXCR on the PCR reads; one entry per CDR3 protein. The sample carries a few hundred thousand distinct CDR3 sequences, about a tenth recorded once. The germline V and J ends were trimmed by 4 bases and 9 bases, with 26 bases remaining between them. This CDR3 is built from 17 residues. Per germline, CDR1 SGHRS and CDR2 YFSETQ. Sequenced here: PBMCs from the stem cell graft donor, sampled from the stem cell graft. The chain links TRBV5-1 to TRBJ2-1; D call uncertain. The TCR was taken from a human donor who donated a stem cell graft to a child with acute lymphoblastic leukemia. This CDR3 is CASSLLPTRRPAAEQFF. In DNA form, the CDR3 reads TGCGCCAGCAGCCTACTTCCTACCCGGCGCCCCGCGGCTGAGCAGTTCTTC.